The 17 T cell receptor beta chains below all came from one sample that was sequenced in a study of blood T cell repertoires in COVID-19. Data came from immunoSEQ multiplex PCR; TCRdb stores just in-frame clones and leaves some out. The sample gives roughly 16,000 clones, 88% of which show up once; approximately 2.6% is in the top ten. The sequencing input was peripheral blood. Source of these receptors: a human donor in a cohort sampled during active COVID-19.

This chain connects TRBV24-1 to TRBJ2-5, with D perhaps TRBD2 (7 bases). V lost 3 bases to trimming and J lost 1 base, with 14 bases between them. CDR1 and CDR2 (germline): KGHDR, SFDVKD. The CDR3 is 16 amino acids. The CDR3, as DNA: TGTGCCACCAGTGATCCCTCTCGGGGGGCCCAAGAGACCCAGTACTTC. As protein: CATSDPSRGAQETQYF.

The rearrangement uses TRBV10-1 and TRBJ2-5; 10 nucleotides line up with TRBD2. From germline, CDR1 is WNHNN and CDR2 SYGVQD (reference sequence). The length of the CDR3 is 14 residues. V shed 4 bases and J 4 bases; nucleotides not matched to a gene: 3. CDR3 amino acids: CASSASGGVETQYF. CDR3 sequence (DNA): TGCGCCAGCAGTGCCAGCGGGGGGGTAGAGACCCAGTACTTC.

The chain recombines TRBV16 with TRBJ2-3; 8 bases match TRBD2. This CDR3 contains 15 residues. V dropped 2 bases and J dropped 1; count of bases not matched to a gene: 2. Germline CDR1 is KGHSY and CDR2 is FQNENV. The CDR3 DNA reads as TGTGCCAGCAGCCAAGGAGCGGGGGGCACAGATACGCAGTATTTT. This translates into CASSQGAGGTDTQYF.

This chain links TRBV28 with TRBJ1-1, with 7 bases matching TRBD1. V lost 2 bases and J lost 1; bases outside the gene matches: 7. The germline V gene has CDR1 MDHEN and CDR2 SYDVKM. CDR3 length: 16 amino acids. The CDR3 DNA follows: TGTGCCAGCAGTTTACCAAAGGGGGCGGGGAACACTGAAGCTTTCTTT. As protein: CASSLPKGAGNTEAFF.

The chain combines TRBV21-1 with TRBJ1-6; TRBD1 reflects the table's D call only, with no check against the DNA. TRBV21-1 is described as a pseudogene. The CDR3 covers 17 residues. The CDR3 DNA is TGTGCCAGCAGCACCTGGACAGGTTGCTCCTATAATTCACCCCTCCACTTT. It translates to CASSTWTGCSYNSPLHF.

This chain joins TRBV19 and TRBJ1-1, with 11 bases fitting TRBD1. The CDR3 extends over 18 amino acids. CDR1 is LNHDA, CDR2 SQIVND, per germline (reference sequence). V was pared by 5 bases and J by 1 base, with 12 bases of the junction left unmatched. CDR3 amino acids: CASSPRTGGAFPNTEAFF. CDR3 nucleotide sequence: TGTGCCAGTAGTCCTCGGACAGGGGGCGCGTTCCCGAACACTGAAGCTTTCTTT.

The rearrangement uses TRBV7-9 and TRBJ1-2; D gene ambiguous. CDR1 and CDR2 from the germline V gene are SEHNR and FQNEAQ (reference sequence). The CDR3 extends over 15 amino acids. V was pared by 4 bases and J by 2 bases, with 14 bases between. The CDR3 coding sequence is TGTGCCAGCAGCTCGCCATCGCAGGAAAACTATGGCTACACCTTC. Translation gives CASSSPSQENYGYTF.

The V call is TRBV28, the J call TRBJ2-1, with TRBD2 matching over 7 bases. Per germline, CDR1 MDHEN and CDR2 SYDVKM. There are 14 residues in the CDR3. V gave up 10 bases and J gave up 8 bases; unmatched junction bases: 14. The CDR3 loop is CATTAMITSDEQFF. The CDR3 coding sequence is TGTGCCACCACGGCTATGATAACTAGCGATGAGCAGTTCTTC.

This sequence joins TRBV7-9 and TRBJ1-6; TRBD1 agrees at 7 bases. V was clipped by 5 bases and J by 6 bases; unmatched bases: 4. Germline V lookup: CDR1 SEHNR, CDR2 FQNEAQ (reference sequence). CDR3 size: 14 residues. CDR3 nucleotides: TGTGCCAGCAGCCCCGGACAGGCTAATTCACCCCTCCACTTT. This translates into CASSPGQANSPLHF.

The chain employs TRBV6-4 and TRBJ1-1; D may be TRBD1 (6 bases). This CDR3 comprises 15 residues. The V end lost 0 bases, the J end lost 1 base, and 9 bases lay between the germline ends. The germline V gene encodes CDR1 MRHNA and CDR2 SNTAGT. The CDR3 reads CASSDSLDRNTEAFF. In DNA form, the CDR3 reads TGTGCCAGCAGTGACTCTTTGGACAGGAACACTGAAGCTTTCTTT.

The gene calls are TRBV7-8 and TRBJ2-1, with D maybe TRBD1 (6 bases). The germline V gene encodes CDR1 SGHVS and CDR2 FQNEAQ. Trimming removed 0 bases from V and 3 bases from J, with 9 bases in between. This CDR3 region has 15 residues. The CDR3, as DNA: TGTGCCAGCAGCTTAGCCCAGGGGAGCTACAATGAGCAGTTCTTC. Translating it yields CASSLAQGSYNEQFF.

The CDR3 sequence: CASSLDGRSTDTQYF. The CDR3, as DNA: TGTGCCAGCAGCTTGGACGGGAGGAGCACAGATACGCAGTATTTT. The chain links TRBV5-4 to TRBJ2-3; 7 nucleotides agree with TRBD2. The CDR3 has 15 amino acids. Germline V gene lookup returns CDR1 SGHNT and CDR2 YYREEE (reference sequence). The trim removed 0 bases at V and 0 bases at J, leaving 1 base unmatched.

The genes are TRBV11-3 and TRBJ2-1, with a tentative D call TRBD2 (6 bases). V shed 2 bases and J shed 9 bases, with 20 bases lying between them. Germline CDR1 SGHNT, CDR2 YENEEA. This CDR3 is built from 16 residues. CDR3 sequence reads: CASSLRGGTGGGEQFF. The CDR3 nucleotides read TGTGCCAGCAGCTTAAGGGGCGGGACTGGGGGAGGTGAGCAGTTCTTC.

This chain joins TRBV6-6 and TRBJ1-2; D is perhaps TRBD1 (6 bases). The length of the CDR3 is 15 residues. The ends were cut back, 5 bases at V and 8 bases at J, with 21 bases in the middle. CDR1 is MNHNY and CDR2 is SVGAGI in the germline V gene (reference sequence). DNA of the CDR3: TGTGCCAGCAGTAACGATCTGACAGGTCGCGGGGGCTACACCTTC. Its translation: CASSNDLTGRGGYTF.

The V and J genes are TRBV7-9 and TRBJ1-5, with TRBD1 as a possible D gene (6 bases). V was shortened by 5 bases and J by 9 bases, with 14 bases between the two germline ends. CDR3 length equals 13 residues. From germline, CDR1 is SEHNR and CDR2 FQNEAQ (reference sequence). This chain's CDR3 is CASSPQGLGPQHF. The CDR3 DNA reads TGTGCCAGCAGCCCACAGGGTTTGGGGCCCCAGCATTTT.

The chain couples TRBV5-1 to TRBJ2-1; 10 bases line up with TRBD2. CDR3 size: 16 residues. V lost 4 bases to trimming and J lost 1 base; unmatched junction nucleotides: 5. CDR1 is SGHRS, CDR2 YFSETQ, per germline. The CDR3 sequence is CASSAAGGRSYNEQFF. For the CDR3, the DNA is TGCGCCAGCAGCGCAGCGGGGGGGCGGTCCTACAATGAGCAGTTCTTC.

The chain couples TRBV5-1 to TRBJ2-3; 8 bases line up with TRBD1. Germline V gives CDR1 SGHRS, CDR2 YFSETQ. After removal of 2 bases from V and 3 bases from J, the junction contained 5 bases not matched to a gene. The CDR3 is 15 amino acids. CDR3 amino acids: CASSFAGGWTDTQYF. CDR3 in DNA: TGCGCCAGCAGCTTTGCAGGGGGCTGGACAGATACGCAGTATTTT.